Listed below are T cell receptor beta chains from one sample, sequenced in a study of vaccination and CD4 T cells after COVID-19. Their antigen targets remain unknown. Each CDR3 protein gets one entry after TCRdb re-called the PCR reads with MiXCR. The sample holds some 10,000 distinct CDR3 sequences, about three quarters seen once. The specimen sequenced was CD4+ T cells from blood, cultured in vitro. These receptors were collected from a human donor who had recovered from COVID-19. The CDR3 runs from the conserved cysteine through the conserved F or W. Each record gives: V gene, J gene, clone size, D gene, CDR3 DNA, CDR3 protein. A D gene is named only where the DNA matches it firmly. Expanded clones get a size class; other rows say once, few or many, or leave the size out.

V gene: TRBV7-8
J gene: TRBJ2-1
clone size: few
D gene: TRBD2
CDR3 DNA: TGTGCCAGCCAGGGTTCCCTTCTAGCGGGAGTGCGGAATGAGCAGTTCTTC
CDR3 protein: CASQGSLLAGVRNEQFF

V gene: TRBV7-4
J gene: TRBJ1-6
clone size: medium-sized
D gene: TRBD1
CDR3 DNA: TGTGCCAGCAGCTTAGCCCCCGGGACAGGGGGTAATTCACCCCTCCACTTT
CDR3 protein: CASSLAPGTGGNSPLHF

V gene: TRBV6-4
J gene: TRBJ1-1
clone size: few
D gene: TRBD1
CDR3 DNA: TGTGCCAGCAGGGACAGGGAGGGTCGCACTGAAGCTTTCTTT
CDR3 protein: CASRDREGRTEAFF

V gene: TRBV11-2
J gene: TRBJ1-2
clone size: .
D gene: .
CDR3 DNA: TGTGCCAGCAGGCCGCATTCGGCGAGGGGCTACACCTTC
CDR3 protein: CASRPHSARGYTF

V gene: TRBV29-1
J gene: TRBJ1-2
clone size: .
D gene: .
CDR3 DNA: TGCAGCGTTGACAGAGAGGTAGAGGGCTACACCTTC
CDR3 protein: CSVDREVEGYTF

V gene: TRBV20-1
J gene: TRBJ2-6
clone size: few
D gene: TRBD1
CDR3 DNA: TGCAGTGCTAGAGCTCAGGGGGTTGGGGCCAACGTCCTGACTTTC
CDR3 protein: CSARAQGVGANVLTF

V gene: TRBV28
J gene: TRBJ2-1
clone size: .
D gene: TRBD2
CDR3 DNA: TGTGCCAGCAGAAGTAGCGGGAGCAATGAGCAGTTCTTC
CDR3 protein: CASRSSGSNEQFF

V gene: TRBV7-2
J gene: TRBJ1-1
clone size: .
D gene: TRBD1
CDR3 DNA: TGTGCCAGCAGCTCTCAAGGACAGGGCTATACTGAAGCTTTCTTT
CDR3 protein: CASSSQGQGYTEAFF

V gene: TRBV7-6
J gene: TRBJ2-7
clone size: once
D gene: .
CDR3 DNA: TGTGCCACCAGCCTGACTACTCCGGGCGAGCAGTACTTC
CDR3 protein: CATSLTTPGEQYF

V gene: TRBV7-2
J gene: TRBJ1-1
clone size: few
D gene: .
CDR3 DNA: TGTGCCAGCAGCCTATACACGTTCGAAGCTTTCTTT
CDR3 protein: CASSLYTFEAFF

V gene: TRBV6-4
J gene: TRBJ2-3
clone size: .
D gene: .
CDR3 DNA: TGTGCCAGCAGTGAGATAGCGGCTAGCACAGATACGCAGTATTTT
CDR3 protein: CASSEIAASTDTQYF

V gene: TRBV20-1
J gene: TRBJ1-5
clone size: .
D gene: TRBD1
CDR3 DNA: TGCAGTGCTAGCTCGGACAGGGGTGATAGCAATCAGCCCCAGCATTTT
CDR3 protein: CSASSDRGDSNQPQHF

V gene: TRBV20-1
J gene: TRBJ2-5
clone size: .
D gene: TRBD2
CDR3 DNA: TGCAGTGCTAGGTCGGCGGGAGGAGTGGAGACCCAGTACTTC
CDR3 protein: CSARSAGGVETQYF

V gene: TRBV20-1
J gene: TRBJ2-1
clone size: medium-sized
D gene: TRBD2
CDR3 DNA: TGCAGTGCTAACGGGGGACTAGCGGGCTACAATGAGCAGTTCTTC
CDR3 protein: CSANGGLAGYNEQFF

V gene: TRBV7-2
J gene: TRBJ1-2
clone size: few
D gene: .
CDR3 DNA: TGTGCCAGCAGCCCTCCAAATAGACAGGAATACGGCTACACCTTC
CDR3 protein: CASSPPNRQEYGYTF

V gene: TRBV28
J gene: TRBJ2-2
clone size: .
D gene: .
CDR3 DNA: TGTGCCAGCCGACCTTCGGCCCCCGGCGGGGAGCTGTTTTTT
CDR3 protein: CASRPSAPGGELFF

V gene: TRBV20-1
J gene: TRBJ2-5
clone size: once
D gene: .
CDR3 DNA: TGCAGTGCTAGAGAAGAGGGTTTTCATGGGGAGACCCAGTACTTC
CDR3 protein: CSAREEGFHGETQYF

V gene: TRBV7-2
J gene: TRBJ1-2
clone size: .
D gene: .
CDR3 DNA: TGTGCCAGCAGCTCCGACAACAGGGTGGGTGGCTACACCTTC
CDR3 protein: CASSSDNRVGGYTF

V gene: TRBV20-1
J gene: TRBJ2-7
clone size: .
D gene: .
CDR3 DNA: TGCAGTGCTAGAGATCCAAAGGGGCGCAGCCACGAGCAGTACTTC
CDR3 protein: CSARDPKGRSHEQYF

V gene: TRBV25-1
J gene: TRBJ1-6
clone size: .
D gene: .
CDR3 DNA: TGTGCCAGCAGCGAGGGAGGAGCGAGCTCCTATAATTCACCCCTCCACTTT
CDR3 protein: CASSEGGASSYNSPLHF

V gene: TRBV20-1
J gene: TRBJ1-6
clone size: .
D gene: TRBD1
CDR3 DNA: TGCAGTGCTAGAGGGGTGACAGGGGATTCACCCCTCCACTTT
CDR3 protein: CSARGVTGDSPLHF

V gene: TRBV4-3
J gene: TRBJ2-5
clone size: .
D gene: TRBD2
CDR3 DNA: TGCGCCAGCAGCCTCCAGACTAGCGGGGGCCAAGAGACCCAGTACTTC
CDR3 protein: CASSLQTSGGQETQYF

V gene: TRBV6-1
J gene: TRBJ1-2
clone size: .
D gene: .
CDR3 DNA: TGTGCCAGCACCACGGGGGGGAACTATGGCTACACCTTC
CDR3 protein: CASTTGGNYGYTF

V gene: TRBV20-1
J gene: TRBJ1-2
clone size: .
D gene: .
CDR3 DNA: TGCAGTGCTAGAGATGGTAGCTATGGCTACACCTTC
CDR3 protein: CSARDGSYGYTF

V gene: TRBV20-1
J gene: TRBJ1-5
clone size: .
D gene: .
CDR3 DNA: TGCAGTGCTAGGTCGGGGCCACCTCAGCCCCAGCATTTT
CDR3 protein: CSARSGPPQPQHF

V gene: TRBV2
J gene: TRBJ2-7
clone size: once
D gene: TRBD1
CDR3 DNA: TGTGCCAGCAGTTCCGGGACAGGCTACGAGCAGTACTTC
CDR3 protein: CASSSGTGYEQYF

V gene: TRBV24-1
J gene: TRBJ2-7
clone size: few
D gene: .
CDR3 DNA: TGTGCCATCGGGACTGCATACGAGCAGTACTTC
CDR3 protein: CAIGTAYEQYF

V gene: TRBV27
J gene: TRBJ1-5
clone size: .
D gene: .
CDR3 DNA: TGTGCCAGCAGTTTGGGCAGTTGGGATCAGCCCCAGCATTTT
CDR3 protein: CASSLGSWDQPQHF

V gene: TRBV27
J gene: TRBJ2-7
clone size: .
D gene: TRBD1
CDR3 DNA: TGTGCCAGCAGACATGGGACAGGGGGCTCTTACGAGCAGTACTTC
CDR3 protein: CASRHGTGGSYEQYF

V gene: TRBV24-1
J gene: TRBJ2-7
clone size: .
D gene: TRBD2
CDR3 DNA: TGTGCCACCAGTGGGGGCGGGACTAGCGGTTCCTACGAGCAGTACTTC
CDR3 protein: CATSGGGTSGSYEQYF

V gene: TRBV7-9
J gene: TRBJ1-2
clone size: few
D gene: .
CDR3 DNA: TGTGCCAGCAGCTTACCGTACGTAGGCTCCTATGGCTACACCTTC
CDR3 protein: CASSLPYVGSYGYTF

V gene: TRBV20-1
J gene: TRBJ1-1
clone size: .
D gene: .
CDR3 DNA: TGCAGTGCTAGAGATGGTAGGAGGTCTGAAGCTTTCTTT
CDR3 protein: CSARDGRRSEAFF

V gene: TRBV7-6
J gene: TRBJ2-7
clone size: .
D gene: .
CDR3 DNA: TGTGCCAGCAGCAACCGGGACGGTGCCTCCTACGAGCAGTACTTC
CDR3 protein: CASSNRDGASYEQYF

V gene: TRBV12-3/TRBV12-4
J gene: TRBJ2-7
clone size: medium-sized
D gene: TRBD2
CDR3 DNA: TGTGCCAGCAGTGGGCAAGCGGGAGGTTTCGAGCAGTACTTC
CDR3 protein: CASSGQAGGFEQYF

V gene: TRBV7-9
J gene: TRBJ2-5
clone size: .
D gene: TRBD2
CDR3 DNA: TGTGCCAGCAGCCCACGACTAGCGCCACGGGAGACCCAGTACTTC
CDR3 protein: CASSPRLAPRETQYF

V gene: TRBV27
J gene: TRBJ2-3
clone size: .
D gene: .
CDR3 DNA: TGTGCCAGCAGTTTATCTTACGATGACACAGATACGCAGTATTTT
CDR3 protein: CASSLSYDDTDTQYF

V gene: TRBV11-1
J gene: TRBJ1-6
clone size: medium-sized
D gene: .
CDR3 DNA: TGTGCCAGCAGCCGCCGGGAGGCAAATTCACCCCTCCACTTT
CDR3 protein: CASSRREANSPLHF

V gene: TRBV20-1
J gene: TRBJ2-5
clone size: .
D gene: TRBD2
CDR3 DNA: TGCAGTGAGACTCATCCGGGACTAGCGGGAGGGGGAGAGACCCAGTACTTC
CDR3 protein: CSETHPGLAGGGETQYF

V gene: TRBV29-1
J gene: TRBJ1-1
clone size: .
D gene: TRBD1
CDR3 DNA: TGCAGCGTTGCCTTGTCCGGGACAGGGAGCACTGAAGCTTTCTTT
CDR3 protein: CSVALSGTGSTEAFF

V gene: TRBV20-1
J gene: TRBJ2-5
clone size: .
D gene: TRBD2
CDR3 DNA: TGCAGTGCTAGGCCAGCGGGAGTTGAGACCCAGTACTTC
CDR3 protein: CSARPAGVETQYF

V gene: TRBV28
J gene: TRBJ2-1
clone size: .
D gene: .
CDR3 DNA: TGTGCCAGCAGTATTATTAGACTTAACTACAATGAGCAGTTCTTC
CDR3 protein: CASSIIRLNYNEQFF

V gene: TRBV6-1
J gene: TRBJ1-5
clone size: once
D gene: .
CDR3 DNA: TGTGCCAGCTCTCGGGCAGCTACAGTCTATAGCTATCAGCCCCAGCATTTT
CDR3 protein: CASSRAATVYSYQPQHF